Listed here are 29 T cell receptor beta chains from one sample, sequenced in a study of CD8 T cells in ankylosing spondylitis (dated by TCRdb to the late 2010s). The receptor library was made with 5' RACE. Reads for this sample came from an Illumina HiSeq 2500. TCRdb trimmed public reads at Q25 via fastp, called clones via MiXCR and kept in-frame beta chains. Rows with one shared CDR3 protein collapse into an entry with the most common genes and DNA. This sample is represented by roughly 190,000 distinct CDR3 sequences; about 13% of them were singletons. Jointly, the top ten make up approximately 15% of the sample. What was sequenced was blood, either unsorted or a sorted T cell fraction (not recorded which). The receptors stem from a male donor with ankylosing spondylitis or in good health (not recorded which).

This clonotype showed up just a few times. V usage is TRBV10-3 and J usage is TRBJ2-7; TRBD1 matches at 10 bases. Germline CDR1 is ENHRY and CDR2 is SYGVKD. Trimming at V came to 10 bases and at J to 0 bases, leaving 3 bases not matched to a gene. The CDR3 sequence is 13 residues long. The CDR3 DNA sequence: TGTGCCACCTGGGACAGGGGCTCCTACGAGCAGTACTTC. It encodes CATWDRGSYEQYF.

The chain joins TRBV7-9 to TRBJ2-1, with 10 bases lining up with TRBD2. Losses at the gene ends were 5 bases for V and 10 bases for J; bases not matched to a gene: 8. This CDR3 is built from 14 residues. Per the germline V gene, CDR1 is SEHNR and CDR2 is FQNEAQ (reference sequence). The CDR3 is CASSPSGRGGEQFF. Written as DNA, the CDR3 is TGTGCCAGCAGCCCAAGCGGGAGGGGAGGCGAGCAGTTCTTC.

CDR3: CSVEREPSYVVQFF. CDR3 DNA: TGCAGCGTTGAAAGAGAGCCCTCTTACGTAGTGCAGTTCTTC. The chain combines TRBV29-1 with TRBJ2-1; D ambiguous. V was trimmed by 2 bases and J by 12 bases, leaving 20 bases between them. Germline assignment: CDR1 SQVTM and CDR2 ANQGSEA. The CDR3 is made up of 14 amino acids.

CDR3 sequence reads: CASSLDRDILYYEQYF. CDR3 coding DNA: TGCGCCAGCAGCTTGGACAGGGATATTCTTTACTACGAGCAGTACTTC. This chain joins TRBV5-1 and TRBJ2-7, with D maybe TRBD1 (6 bases). Trimming shortened V by 0 bases and J by 3 bases, and 16 bases separated the two germline ends. Germline V gene data show CDR1 as SGHRS and CDR2 as YFSETQ. The CDR3 spans 16 residues.

This clonotype was observed a handful of times. For the CDR3, the DNA is TGTGCCAGCAGTTACTCCACCGTGTATAGCAATCAGCCCCAGCATTTT. Translated: CASSYSTVYSNQPQHF. The chain has TRBV6-5 and TRBJ1-5; D remains ambiguous. V lost 0 bases to trimming and J lost 0 bases, with 9 bases between them. Germline V gives CDR1 MNHEY, CDR2 SVGAGI. The CDR3 sequence is 16 residues long.

This clonotype has a handful of counts. The genes are TRBV29-1 and TRBJ2-6; D is perhaps TRBD1 (5 bases). This CDR3 has 15 amino acids. Trimming took 2 bases from V and 0 from J, leaving 8 bases between them. CDR1 is SQVTM and CDR2 is ANQGSEA in the germline V gene. The CDR3 loop is CSVEMGHSGANVLTF. As DNA, the CDR3 is TGCAGCGTTGAAATGGGGCACTCTGGGGCCAACGTCCTGACTTTC.

This clonotype was seen only a few times. The chain uses TRBV27 and TRBJ2-1, with D perhaps TRBD2 (6 bases). This CDR3 is 11 amino acids long. V was pared by 8 bases and J by 10 bases, with 12 bases between. Germline V gives CDR1 MNHEY, CDR2 SMNVEV (reference sequence). The CDR3 DNA sequence: TGTGCCAGCGTCGCGGGGTCCGAGCAGTTCTTC. This gives the protein CASVAGSEQFF.

J is TRBJ1-1 and V is TRBV6-5; D ambiguous. The CDR3 consists of 15 residues. The V end was cut by 0 bases, the J end by 0 bases, with 8 bases between. CDR1 and CDR2 (germline): MNHEY, SVGAGI. CDR3 sequence reads: CASSYSRSLNTEAFF. In nucleotides, the CDR3 is TGTGCCAGCAGTTACTCTAGGAGCTTGAACACTGAAGCTTTCTTT.

V is TRBV5-1 and J is TRBJ1-1; no firm D call. Germline lookup yields CDR1 SGHRS and CDR2 YFSETQ. Trimming left V 2 bases short and J 0 bases short, with 11 bases between. The CDR3 contains 15 residues. This CDR3 is CASSFSLPLNTEAFF. The CDR3 DNA is TGCGCCAGCAGCTTCTCCCTACCACTGAACACTGAAGCTTTCTTT.

This clonotype was seen a handful of times. The chain uses TRBV2 and TRBJ2-4; 9 bases match TRBD2. Germline V lookup: CDR1 SNHLY, CDR2 FYNNEI. V shed 7 bases, J shed 1 base, and the junction held 5 bases outside the gene matches. The CDR3 spans 15 residues. The CDR3 region is CASKGGGAAKNIQYF. CDR3 nucleotide sequence: TGTGCCAGCAAAGGCGGGGGGGCTGCCAAAAACATTCAGTACTTC. Using reference TRBV2 and TRBJ2-4 for the parts outside the CDR3, the full variable domain is EPEVTQTPSHQVTQMGQEVILRCVPISNHLYFYWYRQILGQKVEFLVSFYNNEISEKSEIFDDQFSVERPDGSNFTLKIRSTKLEDSAMYFCASKGGGAAKNIQYFGAGTRLSVL.

This clonotype has at least ten counts. The V call is TRBV15, the J call TRBJ2-1; D remains unclear. Deletions cut 0 bases from V and 4 bases from J, with 13 bases between. Germline V gene data show CDR1 as LNHNV and CDR2 as YYDKDF (reference sequence). The length of the CDR3 is 16 residues. CDR3 region: CATSRDWAQFYNEQFF. The CDR3 nucleotides are TGTGCCACCAGCAGAGATTGGGCACAGTTTTACAATGAGCAGTTCTTC.

The J gene is TRBJ2-5, the V gene TRBV10-3, with D tentatively TRBD2 (5 bases). Trimming stripped 0 bases from V and 2 bases from J, with 25 bases between. Germline lookup yields CDR1 ENHRY and CDR2 SYGVKD. CDR3 length equals 20 residues. The CDR3 reads CAISESEIIGRWGEQETQYF. The CDR3 coding sequence is TGTGCCATCAGTGAGTCAGAAATTATCGGAAGGTGGGGAGAGCAAGAGACCCAGTACTTC.

The rearrangement uses TRBV3-1 and TRBJ1-6; D is uncertain. From germline, CDR1 is LGHDT and CDR2 YNNKEL (reference sequence). This CDR3 is built from 16 residues. Trimming cost V 3 bases and J 0 bases, with 9 bases left between them. CDR3 protein: CASSHDGSSYNSPLHF. The DNA for the CDR3 is TGTGCCAGCAGCCATGACGGGAGCTCCTATAATTCACCCCTCCACTTT. The full variable domain, its missing parts supplied by reference TRBV3-1 and TRBJ1-6, is DTAVSQTPKYLVTQMGNDKSIKCEQNLGHDTMYWYKQDSKKFLKIMFSYNNKELIINETVPNRFSPKSPDKAHLNLHINSLELGDSAVYFCASSHDGSSYNSPLHFGNGTRLTVT.

This clonotype appeared many times. The V and J genes are TRBV9 and TRBJ1-1; D is perhaps TRBD1 (5 bases). This CDR3 contains 16 residues. CDR1 SGDLS and CDR2 YYNGEE come from the germline V gene. The V end was cut by 0 bases, the J end by 1 base, with 13 bases between. DNA for the CDR3: TGTGCCAGCAGCGTAGCGAGGGGCTATACGAACACTGAAGCTTTCTTT. Amino acids: CASSVARGYTNTEAFF.

This clonotype was counted only a few times. V gene TRBV12-3 or TRBV12-4 combines with J gene TRBJ1-6; no reliable D call. The CDR3 extends over 16 amino acids. Between the trimmed V and J ends, which lost 0 bases and 7 bases, there was a span of 13 bases. CDR3: CASSLAGIALNSPLHF. The CDR3, as DNA: TGTGCCAGCAGTTTAGCGGGCATCGCCCTGAATTCACCCCTCCACTTT.

This chain links TRBV4-1 with TRBJ2-1, with 9 bases lining up with TRBD2. CDR1 and CDR2 (germline): MGHRA, YSYEKL. The CDR3 is 14 amino acids. The trim removed 4 bases at V and 9 bases at J, leaving 7 bases unmatched. For the CDR3, the DNA is TGCGCCAGCAGCCTTAGCGGGAGTAACGCTGAGCAGTTCTTC. Translating gives CASSLSGSNAEQFF.

This clonotype has a handful of counts. The V and J genes are TRBV4-1 and TRBJ2-7, with a weak D call TRBD1 (6 bases). With 4 bases removed from V and 2 bases from J, the gap between germline ends came to 15 bases. Germline V gene lookup returns CDR1 MGHRA and CDR2 YSYEKL. The CDR3 consists of 15 residues. As DNA, the CDR3 is TGCGCCAGCAGCCCACATGGACAGTCCACCTACGAGCAGTACTTC. Amino acid sequence: CASSPHGQSTYEQYF.

The chain carries TRBV5-1 and TRBJ2-3; a possible D gene is TRBD2 (5 bases). Germline V gene data show CDR1 as SGHRS and CDR2 as YFSETQ. This CDR3 contains 14 residues. V was shortened by 4 bases and J by 1 base, with 10 bases between the two germline ends. CDR3 in DNA: TGCGCCAGCAGCCCGGCCGGGGGCACAGATACGCAGTATTTT. This encodes CASSPAGGTDTQYF.

This chain uses TRBV5-8 with TRBJ2-5, with unresolved D. The germline V and J ends were trimmed by 4 bases and 9 bases, with 4 bases remaining between them. Germline assignment: CDR1 SGHTS and CDR2 YDEGEE. CDR3 length: 9 residues. The CDR3 is CASSNSQYF. DNA of the CDR3: TGTGCCAGCAGCAACTCCCAGTACTTC.

V usage is TRBV5-1 and J usage is TRBJ1-4; D is undetermined. V shed 2 bases and J shed 3 bases, with 8 bases lying between them. The CDR3 extends over 14 amino acids. Germline V CDR1 and CDR2: SGHRS, YFSETQ. CDR3 region: CASSLTGPNEKLFF. The CDR3 DNA reads TGCGCCAGCAGCTTAACTGGGCCTAATGAAAAACTGTTTTTT.

This clonotype was detected many times. The gene calls are TRBV4-1 and TRBJ2-7, with a weak D call TRBD1 (6 bases). CDR3 size: 15 residues. Looked up from germline, CDR1 is MGHRA and CDR2 is YSYEKL. V lost 6 bases, J lost 3 bases, and 18 bases lay in between. The CDR3 here is CASSAQMDSYYEQYF. DNA of the CDR3: TGCGCCAGCAGTGCTCAAATGGACAGCTACTACGAGCAGTACTTC.

The V and J genes are TRBV4-2 and TRBJ2-7; D possibly corresponds to TRBD2 (6 bases). This CDR3 contains 13 residues. Germline V lookup: CDR1 LGHNA, CDR2 YNFKEQ. The V gene lost 3 bases and the J gene lost 3 bases, with 9 bases spanning the gap. The CDR3 is CASSHRLDYEQYF. The CDR3 bases are TGTGCCAGCAGCCATCGACTAGACTACGAGCAGTACTTC.

The table lists this clonotype with a few counts. As DNA, the CDR3 is TGTGCCAGCAGCTACCCCCGGGACAGGGTCCAAAGCTCCTACAATGAGCAGTTCTTC. Translation: CASSYPRDRVQSSYNEQFF. The chain carries TRBV7-6 and TRBJ2-1; 9 bases are shared with TRBD1. The CDR3 has 19 amino acids. The germline V gene has CDR1 SGHVS and CDR2 FNYEAQ. V shed 4 bases and J 0 bases; nucleotides not matched to a gene: 13.

This clonotype was detected many times. V usage is TRBV3-1 and J usage is TRBJ1-6; D perhaps matches TRBD1 (6 bases). The CDR3 covers 14 residues. Germline V lookup: CDR1 LGHDT, CDR2 YNNKEL (reference sequence). Trimming shortened V by 8 bases and J by 8 bases, and 16 bases separated the two germline ends. The CDR3 protein is CASRGRGGDSPLHF. The DNA of the CDR3 is TGTGCCAGCCGGGGGCGAGGCGGGGATTCACCCCTCCACTTT.

Concerning this clonotype: Sequence at one end of the junction differs from germline and may be a read error. This rearrangement joins TRBV30 to TRBJ2-1; TRBD2 agrees at 7 bases. This CDR3 spans 16 amino acids. From germline, CDR1 is GTSNPN and CDR2 SVGIG (reference sequence). In DNA form, the CDR3 reads TGTGCCTGGAGTACCCTTCGCGGGAGCTCCCACAATGAGCAGTTCTTC. Translated: CAWSTLRGSSHNEQFF.

The V and J genes are TRBV7-8 and TRBJ2-6; no firm D call. This CDR3 is built from 16 residues. Trimming pared 3 bases from V and 0 bases from J, leaving 9 bases between. Germline lookup yields CDR1 SGHVS and CDR2 FQNEAQ. CDR3 region: CASSFPSPSGANVLTF. As DNA, the CDR3 is TGTGCCAGCAGCTTTCCCTCTCCCTCTGGGGCCAACGTCCTGACTTTC.

This clonotype was recorded a few times. The chain couples TRBV24-1 to TRBJ2-1; weak D call: TRBD1 (5 bases). CDR3 length: 13 amino acids. Germline lookup yields CDR1 KGHDR and CDR2 SFDVKD. Trimming pared 4 bases from V and 6 bases from J, leaving 9 bases between. CDR3 in DNA: TGTGCCACCAGTGAAAGGGGCTTCAATGAGCAGTTCTTC. It codes for CATSERGFNEQFF.

The CDR3 bases are TGTGCCAGCAGGATTAAAGAATTTGATGGCTACACCTTC. This translates into CASRIKEFDGYTF. This sequence joins TRBV6-1 and TRBJ1-2; no reliable D call. Germline assignment: CDR1 MNHNS and CDR2 SASEGT. V was clipped by 6 bases and J by 6 bases, with 14 bases between them. CDR3 length: 13 residues.

The chain is built from TRBV5-1 and TRBJ2-3; TRBD2 might be the D (5 bases). The V end was cut by 4 bases, the J end by 2 bases, with 8 bases between. The V gene's germline CDR1 is SGHRS and CDR2 YFSETQ. The CDR3 totals 13 residues. As DNA, the CDR3 is TGCGCCAGCAGCACGGGGAACACAGATACGCAGTATTTT. As protein: CASSTGNTDTQYF.